Included here is one T cell receptor (beta chain) sequence, with context. No antigen is known for it. No base quality values were provided; no much bigger clone lies one nucleotide off. RNA was extracted with the RNeasy kit and about 0.5 to 1 ug was reverse transcribed using random hexamers. The immunoSEQ multiplex PCR assay, covering 54 Vbeta and 13 Jbeta segments, was used to amplify TCR beta CDR3 regions. Bias from PCR amplification was corrected by using a synthetic template baseline for primer optimization and for computational correction. From the authors' description of their analysis: Reads were annotated to V, D and J genes per IMGT and analyzed with immunoSEQ Analyzer, keeping only productive sequences. Clonality was computed as one minus Shannon entropy normalized by log2 of the number of productive unique sequences. For each patient and control, public and private clones were evaluated among the 100 most prevalent clones. Clones were defined as Susac-specific when absent from the healthy and MS cohorts, from over a thousand published viral clones and from other ImmuneACCESS disease sequences. TCRdb cleaned the public reads at Q25 with fastp, built clones with MiXCR and kept in-frame beta chains. Each record represents a unique CDR3 protein, reported with the most common genes and DNA among its rows. It is TCRdb's table, rather than the study itself, that gives the V and J calls and clone size. Within this sample are about 240,000 distinct CDR3 sequences, with about 96% of them counted one time only. Around 0.093% of the sample rests with the top ten.

High-throughput TCR beta sequencing profiled peripheral blood CD8+ and CD4+ T cells from healthy donors, Susac syndrome patients and multiple sclerosis patients. The Susac syndrome patients fulfilled recently defined diagnostic criteria for definite or probable disease. Bulk CD8+ and CD4+ T cells were purified by magnetic negative isolation, whereas CD8+ TEMRA cells were enriched by FACS. Blood was drawn into EDTA tubes, processed within 24 hours, and PBMCs were isolated by density gradient centrifugation. PBMCs intended for TCR sequencing were cryopreserved in liquid nitrogen and were subsequently thawed in a 37 degrees C water bath. The sorted or isolated CD4+, CD8+ and CD8+ TEMRA cells had a purity of 90% or higher. This specimen comes from a study of CD8 T cells in Susac syndrome (dated by TCRdb to about 2019). The study in broad terms: Among the Susac syndrome patients who were sequenced, clinically active disease was present in about six and clinical remission was observed in fewer than 10. At blood withdrawal, Susac syndrome patients were either therapy-naive, taking corticosteroids (in some cases with IVIg as well), or taking IVIg alone. The study used repertoire sequencing to test whether antigen drove CD8+ T cell activation and differentiation in Susac syndrome. The paper as a whole reports these results and caveats: In the CD4+ T cell repertoire of Susac syndrome patients, clonal expansion was not detected. The number of individuals in the TCR sequencing and HLA analysis was acknowledged as relatively small.

The germline V gene yields MNHNS for CDR1 and SASEGT for CDR2. The CDR3 holds 17 amino acids from the cysteine to the phenylalanine. CDR3 DNA only is kept here, 51 bases in frame from base 1. V was cut back by 6 bases and J by 1 base, leaving a gap of 19 bases between them. The receptor chain draws on TRBV6-1 and TRBJ1-5; TRBD1 is a possible D gene, resting on 6 matching bases. Material: CD4+ T cells from PBMCs. The receptor's source is a human donor with Susac syndrome. The CDR3 is CASSPEGVGVSNQPQHF. The nucleotide sequence reads TGTGCCAGCAGCCCGGAGGGGGTTGGGGTCAGCAATCAGCCCCAGCATTTT.